This T cell receptor beta chain originates from a study of blood T cell repertoires in COVID-19 (dated by TCRdb to between 2020 and 2021). With respect to the entire study: Samples from collaborators originated in the United States, Italy and Spain and spanned both the acute and convalescent phases of COVID-19. The material from the prospective study consisted of cDNA or gDNA derived from T cells, B-cell-depleted T cells, or PBMCs. The dataset comprised deeply sampled blood TCRbeta repertoires from subjects exposed to, actively infected with, or recovered from COVID-19. A freely available public database, intended as a resource for researchers studying the immune response to SARS-CoV-2, is where the repertoires were released. Samples were obtained from the ongoing ImmuneRACE study (first 160 participants) and from 1,254 subjects provided by 6 global collaborators. A de-identified subject ID, COVID-19 status, age in years and sex were almost always included in the sample metadata. Where HLA class I and class II types were available, the types were taken from metadata supplied by the sample provider, not from assay-based typing.

A remark on this clone: The target of this receptor is not known. Per-base qualities were not stored, and no clone one base away is much larger.

Whole blood was collected in K2EDTA tubes by collaborating institutions according to the institutions' own protocols. Collaborator samples were shipped for TCRbeta analysis as frozen whole blood, isolated PBMCs, or DNA extracted from either sample type. TCRbeta CDR3 regions were amplified from genomic DNA using the immunoSEQ Assay, a bias-controlled multiplex PCR. Processing in the source paper ran as follows. Nucleated cell counts per sample were estimated from amplification of reference gene primers within the assay. To quantify the absolute abundance of each unique TCRbeta CDR3 rearrangement, sequence reads were collapsed and filtered. For each sample, productive Simpson clonality was calculated as the square root of Simpson's diversity index across productive rearrangements. Not all clones reach the TCRdb copy of this immuneACCESS table, which keeps in-frame sequences only. Checked studies attribute under half of the gap to unresolved V genes and leave the rest unexplained. The V and J calls and clone size come from that table; D and trimming were worked out from the DNA. This sample is represented by under 85,000 clones; about 85% of them were singletons. The ten largest clonotypes hold around 2.9% of the sample.

Reading the germline V gene gives CDR1 MNHEY and CDR2 SVGAGI. The CDR3 covers 14 residues, taking in both the cysteine and the phenylalanine. Left in the record is the CDR3 DNA by itself, 42 bases read in frame from the first base. V ends up 6 bases short and J 3 bases short, with an unmatched junction base count of 0. What the study reported, not specific to this receptor: The amount of clinical and demographic metadata varied by source and participant and was provided uncurated.

The TCR sequence derives from a man aged 80 or over with acute or convalescent COVID-19. Sequencing was carried out using peripheral blood. The sequence is built from TRBV6-5 and TRBJ1-6; 9 bases in the junction line up with TRBD1. The DNA sequence follows: TGTGCCAGCAGGGGACAGGGCTATAATTCACCCCTCCACTTT. It encodes CASRGQGYNSPLHF.